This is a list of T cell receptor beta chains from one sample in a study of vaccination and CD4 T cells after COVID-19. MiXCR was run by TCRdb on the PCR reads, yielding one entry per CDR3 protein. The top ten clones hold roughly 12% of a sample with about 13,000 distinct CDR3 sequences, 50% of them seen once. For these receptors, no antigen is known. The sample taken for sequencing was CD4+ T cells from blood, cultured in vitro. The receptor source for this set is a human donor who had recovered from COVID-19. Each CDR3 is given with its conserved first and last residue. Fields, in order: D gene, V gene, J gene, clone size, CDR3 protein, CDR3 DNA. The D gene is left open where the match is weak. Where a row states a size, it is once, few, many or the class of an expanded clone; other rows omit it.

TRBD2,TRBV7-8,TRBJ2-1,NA,CASSLTGGLYNEQFF,TGTGCCAGCAGCTTAACGGGGGGGCTCTACAATGAGCAGTTCTTC
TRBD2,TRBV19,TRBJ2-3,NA,CASSIGTSGGSTDTQYF,TGTGCCAGTAGTATTGGGACTAGCGGGGGCAGCACAGATACGCAGTATTTT
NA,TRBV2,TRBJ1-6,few,CASNDNLGPLHF,TGTGCCAGCAATGACAACTTAGGACCCCTCCACTTT
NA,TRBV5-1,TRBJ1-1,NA,CASTPSGNSAEAFF,TGCGCCAGCACCCCTAGTGGCAACTCCGCTGAAGCTTTCTTT
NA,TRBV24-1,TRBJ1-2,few,CATSDGGRDYGYTF,TGTGCCACCAGTGATGGGGGCAGGGACTATGGCTACACCTTC
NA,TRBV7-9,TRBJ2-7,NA,CASSLGSPRSSASYEQYF,TGTGCCAGCAGCTTAGGTTCCCCGCGCAGTAGTGCTTCCTACGAGCAGTACTTC
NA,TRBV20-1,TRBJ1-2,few,CSARTGPGVDYGYTF,TGCAGTGCTAGAACCGGGCCAGGGGTGGACTATGGCTACACCTTC
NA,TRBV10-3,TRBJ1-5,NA,CAISDSRGAQHF,TGTGCCATCAGTGACTCCCGGGGGGCCCAGCATTTT
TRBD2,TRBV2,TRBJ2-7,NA,CASSEGMTSGGREQYF,TGTGCCAGCAGTGAAGGGATGACTAGCGGGGGTCGAGAGCAGTACTTC
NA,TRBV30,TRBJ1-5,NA,CAWSPGGGQPQHF,TGTGCCTGGAGTCCGGGAGGCGGTCAGCCCCAGCATTTT
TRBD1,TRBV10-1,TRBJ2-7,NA,CASSESSGGGKQYF,TGCGCCAGCAGTGAGTCTTCAGGGGGTGGGAAGCAGTACTTC
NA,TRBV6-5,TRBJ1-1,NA,CASSYSKGNTEAFF,TGTGCCAGCAGTTACTCGAAAGGGAACACTGAAGCTTTCTTT
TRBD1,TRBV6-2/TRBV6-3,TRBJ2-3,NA,CASSYRTGSPTDTQYF,TGTGCCAGCAGTTACCGGACAGGGTCCCCCACAGATACGCAGTATTTT
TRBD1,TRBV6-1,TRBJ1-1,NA,CASSPLQGHTEAFF,TGTGCCAGCAGTCCACTACAGGGGCACACTGAAGCTTTCTTT
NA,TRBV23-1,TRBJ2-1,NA,CASSYGKTPYSYNEQFF,TGCGCCAGCAGTTATGGCAAGACTCCCTACTCCTACAATGAGCAGTTCTTC
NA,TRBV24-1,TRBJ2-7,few,CATKGTPPGPQIYEQYF,TGTGCCACCAAAGGGACCCCTCCGGGGCCCCAAATCTACGAGCAGTACTTC
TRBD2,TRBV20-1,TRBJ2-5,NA,CSARNLAGLSQETQYF,TGCAGTGCTAGGAACTTAGCGGGACTTTCTCAAGAGACCCAGTACTTC
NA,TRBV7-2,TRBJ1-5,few,CASSLGQGSNQPQHF,TGTGCCAGCAGCTTAGGGCAGGGAAGCAATCAGCCCCAGCATTTT
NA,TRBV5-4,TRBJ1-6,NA,CASSLQGQASPLHF,TGTGCCAGCAGCTTACAGGGCCAGGCTTCACCCCTCCACTTT
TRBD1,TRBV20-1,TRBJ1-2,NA,CSAVTGGGNYGYTF,TGCAGTGCCGTAACAGGGGGCGGGAACTATGGCTACACCTTC
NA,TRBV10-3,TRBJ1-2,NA,CAISEGGTTQDYGYTF,TGTGCCATCAGTGAAGGGGGGACAACTCAGGACTATGGCTACACCTTC
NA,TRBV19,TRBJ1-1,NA,CASSYDRTGAEAFF,TGTGCCAGTAGCTACGACAGGACCGGGGCTGAAGCTTTCTTT
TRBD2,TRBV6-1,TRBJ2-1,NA,CASSELASGGAGEQFF,TGTGCCAGCAGTGAACTGGCTAGCGGGGGGGCAGGTGAGCAGTTCTTC
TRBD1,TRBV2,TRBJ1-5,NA,CASSEEGQGFHQPQHF,TGTGCCAGCAGTGAAGAAGGACAGGGATTTCATCAGCCCCAGCATTTT